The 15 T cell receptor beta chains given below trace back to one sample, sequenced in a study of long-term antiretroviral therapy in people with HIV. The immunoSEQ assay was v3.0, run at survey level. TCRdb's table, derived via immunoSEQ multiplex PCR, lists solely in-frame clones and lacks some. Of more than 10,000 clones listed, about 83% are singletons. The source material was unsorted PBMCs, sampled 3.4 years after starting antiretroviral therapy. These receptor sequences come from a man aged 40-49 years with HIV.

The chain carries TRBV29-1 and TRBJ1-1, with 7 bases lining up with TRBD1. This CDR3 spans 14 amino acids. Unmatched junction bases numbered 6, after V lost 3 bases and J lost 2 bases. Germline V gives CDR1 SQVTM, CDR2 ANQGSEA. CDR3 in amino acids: CSVDRTGVNTEAFF. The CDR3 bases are TGCAGCGTTGATAGGACAGGAGTTAACACTGAAGCTTTCTTT.

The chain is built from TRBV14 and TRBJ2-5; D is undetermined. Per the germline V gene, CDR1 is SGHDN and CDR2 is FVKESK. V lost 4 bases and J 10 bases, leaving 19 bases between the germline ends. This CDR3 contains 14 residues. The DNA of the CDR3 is TGTGCCAGCAGCCCCGGTGGCGGTAAACTCGGCCAGTACTTC. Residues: CASSPGGGKLGQYF.

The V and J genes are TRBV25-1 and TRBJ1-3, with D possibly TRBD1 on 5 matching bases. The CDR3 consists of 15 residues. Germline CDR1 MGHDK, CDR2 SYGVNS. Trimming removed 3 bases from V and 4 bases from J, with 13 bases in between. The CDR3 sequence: CASSELGVLGNTIYF. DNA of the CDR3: TGTGCCAGCAGTGAGTTGGGGGTCCTCGGAAACACCATATATTTT.

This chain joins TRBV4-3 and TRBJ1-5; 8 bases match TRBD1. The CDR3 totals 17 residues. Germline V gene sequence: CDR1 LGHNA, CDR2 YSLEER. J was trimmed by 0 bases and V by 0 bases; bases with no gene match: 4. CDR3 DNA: TGCGCCAGCAGCCAAGATGGGACAGGTTATAGCAATCAGCCCCAGCATTTT. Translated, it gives CASSQDGTGYSNQPQHF.

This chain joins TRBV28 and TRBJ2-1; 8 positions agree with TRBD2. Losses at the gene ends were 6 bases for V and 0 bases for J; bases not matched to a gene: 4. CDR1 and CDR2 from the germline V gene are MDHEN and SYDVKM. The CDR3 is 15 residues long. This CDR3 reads CASRMSGSSYNEQFF. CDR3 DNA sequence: TGTGCCAGCAGAATGAGCGGGAGCTCCTACAATGAGCAGTTCTTC.

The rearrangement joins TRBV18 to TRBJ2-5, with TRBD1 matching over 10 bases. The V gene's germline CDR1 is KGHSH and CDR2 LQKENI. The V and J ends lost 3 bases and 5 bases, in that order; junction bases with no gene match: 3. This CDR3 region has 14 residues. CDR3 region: CASSPGQGMETQYF. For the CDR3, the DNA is TGTGCCAGCTCACCGGGACAGGGGATGGAGACCCAGTACTTC. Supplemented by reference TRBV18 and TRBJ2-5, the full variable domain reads NAGVMQNPRHLVRRRGQEARLRCSPMKGHSHVYWYRQLPEEGLKFMVYLQKENIIDESGMPKERFSAEFPKEGPSILRIQQVVRGDSAAYFCASSPGQGMETQYFGPGTRLLVL.

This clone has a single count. In nucleotides, the CDR3 is TGCGCCAGCAGCTTGCTGGACAGGGCGATGAACACTGAAGCTTTCTTT. Its translation: CASSLLDRAMNTEAFF. The genes are TRBV5-1 and TRBJ1-1; 8 bases are shared with TRBD1. The CDR3 totals 16 residues. V shed 1 base and J 0 bases; nucleotides not matched to a gene: 5. Germline CDR1 and CDR2: SGHRS and YFSETQ.

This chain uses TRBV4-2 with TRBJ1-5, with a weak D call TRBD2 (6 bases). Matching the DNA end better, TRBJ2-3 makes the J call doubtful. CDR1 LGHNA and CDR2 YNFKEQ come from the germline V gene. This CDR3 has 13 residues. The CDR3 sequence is CASSRAGNQPQYF. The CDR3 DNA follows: TGTGCCAGCAGCCGCGCGGGGAATCAGCCCCAGTATTTT.

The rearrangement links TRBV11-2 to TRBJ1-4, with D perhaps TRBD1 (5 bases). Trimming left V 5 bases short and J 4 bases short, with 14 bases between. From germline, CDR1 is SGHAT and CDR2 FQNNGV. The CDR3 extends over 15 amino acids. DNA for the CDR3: TGTGCCAGCAGCCTACAGACAGCCTATAATGAAAAACTGTTTTTT. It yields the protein CASSLQTAYNEKLFF.

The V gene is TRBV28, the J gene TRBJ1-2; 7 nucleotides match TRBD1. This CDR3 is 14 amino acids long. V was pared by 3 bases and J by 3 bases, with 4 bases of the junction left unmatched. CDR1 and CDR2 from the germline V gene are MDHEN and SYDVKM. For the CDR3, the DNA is TGTGCCAGCAGTTTGCAGGGGGGTTACTATGGCTACACCTTC. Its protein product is CASSLQGGYYGYTF.

CDR3 sequence: CASSPREGPDTQYF. The CDR3 DNA reads TGTGCCAGCTCACCACGGGAGGGCCCAGATACGCAGTATTTT. The genes are TRBV18 and TRBJ2-3; TRBD2 matches at 7 bases. This CDR3 region has 14 residues. Germline CDR1 KGHSH, CDR2 LQKENI. V lost 1 base and J lost 4; bases outside the gene matches: 2.

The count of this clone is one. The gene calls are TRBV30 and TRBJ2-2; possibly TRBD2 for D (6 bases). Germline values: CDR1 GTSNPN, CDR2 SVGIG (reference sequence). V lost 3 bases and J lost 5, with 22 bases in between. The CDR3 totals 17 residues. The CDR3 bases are TGTGCCTGGAGCTTCGAGGCGGGGAGTGGAAGGACCGGGGAGCTGTTTTTT. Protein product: CAWSFEAGSGRTGELFF.

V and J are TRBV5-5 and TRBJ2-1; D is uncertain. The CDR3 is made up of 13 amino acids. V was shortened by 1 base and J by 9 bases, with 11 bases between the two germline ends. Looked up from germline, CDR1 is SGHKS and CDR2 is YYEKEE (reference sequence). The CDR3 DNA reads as TGTGCCAGCAGCTTGTGGGCCGGTAGTGAGCAGTTCTTC. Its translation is CASSLWAGSEQFF.

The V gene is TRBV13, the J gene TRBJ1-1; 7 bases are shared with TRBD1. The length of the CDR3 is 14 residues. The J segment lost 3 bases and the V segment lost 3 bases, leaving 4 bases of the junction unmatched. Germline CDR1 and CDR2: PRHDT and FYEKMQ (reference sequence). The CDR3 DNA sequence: TGTGCCAGCAGCTTCAAGGGGGCCGACACTGAAGCTTTCTTT. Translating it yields CASSFKGADTEAFF.

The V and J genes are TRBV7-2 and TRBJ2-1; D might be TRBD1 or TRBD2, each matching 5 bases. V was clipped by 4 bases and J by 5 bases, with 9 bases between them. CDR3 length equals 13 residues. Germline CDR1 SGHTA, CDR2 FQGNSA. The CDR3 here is CASSSGTDNEQFF. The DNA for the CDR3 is TGTGCCAGCAGCTCCGGGACGGACAATGAGCAGTTCTTC.